This T cell receptor (beta chain) is from a study of identical twins. Broader study findings: Out-of-frame alpha sequences that twins shared showed excess low generation probability.

TCRdb reanalysed the 5' RACE reads using MiXCR and keeps one entry per CDR3 protein. The sample has approximately 700,000 distinct CDR3 sequences; 15% to 20% are singletons. As to this clonotype: The antigen remains unidentified.

V lost 7 bases and J 4 bases, leaving 16 bases between the germline ends. Germline lookup yields CDR1 SEHNR and CDR2 FQNEAQ (reference sequence). The CDR3 length is 15 residues. This sample was shared with a second study, whose subject was T cells expressing NK-cell markers. That paper notes: There were a few donors in whom these clonotypes also led the CD3+CD56-NKG2C+ fraction. HCMV specificity of the expanded NKG2C+ T cell clones stayed unclear.

The sequencing input was PBMCs. This chain joins TRBV7-9 and TRBJ1-4, with D possibly being TRBD1 (6 bases). This TCR came from a woman aged 18-30 years in good health. In DNA form, the CDR3 reads TGTGCCAGCACCTGGGGGGCCGGGATTAATGAAAAACTGTTTTTT. It yields the protein CASTWGAGINEKLFF. Full variable domain (missing parts from reference TRBV7-9 and TRBJ1-4): DTGVSQNPRHKITKRGQNVTFRCDPISEHNRLYWYRQTLGQGPEFLTYFQNEAQLEKSRLLSDRFSAERPKGSFSTLEIQRTEQGDSAMYLCASTWGAGINEKLFFGSGTQLSVL.